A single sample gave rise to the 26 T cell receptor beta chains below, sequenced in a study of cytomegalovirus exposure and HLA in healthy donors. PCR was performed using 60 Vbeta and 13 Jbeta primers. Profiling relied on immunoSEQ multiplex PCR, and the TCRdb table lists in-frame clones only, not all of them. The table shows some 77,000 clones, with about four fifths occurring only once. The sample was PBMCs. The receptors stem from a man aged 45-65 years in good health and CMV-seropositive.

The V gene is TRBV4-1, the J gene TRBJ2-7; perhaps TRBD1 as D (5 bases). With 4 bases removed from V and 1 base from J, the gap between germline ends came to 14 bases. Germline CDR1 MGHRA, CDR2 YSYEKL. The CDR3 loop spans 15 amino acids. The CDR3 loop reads CASSPVPTASYEQYF. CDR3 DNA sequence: TGCGCCAGCAGCCCCGTACCGACAGCATCCTACGAGCAGTACTTC.

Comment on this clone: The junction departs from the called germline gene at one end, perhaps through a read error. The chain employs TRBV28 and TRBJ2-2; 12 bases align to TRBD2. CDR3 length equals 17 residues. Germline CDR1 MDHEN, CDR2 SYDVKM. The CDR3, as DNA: TGTGCCAGCAGTTTCCTGTCCGGACTAGCGGGACACCGGGGAGCTGTTTTT. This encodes CASSFLSGLAGHRGAVF.

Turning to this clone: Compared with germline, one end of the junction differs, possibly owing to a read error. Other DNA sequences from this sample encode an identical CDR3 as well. The CDR3 region is CASSYAGVSYEQYF. The CDR3 DNA is TGCGCCAGCAGTTACGCCGGGGTCTCCTACGAGCAGTACTTC. The chain combines TRBV6-5 with TRBJ2-7; a possible D gene is TRBD2 (5 bases). Germline-derived CDR1 and CDR2 are MNHEY and SVGAGI. This CDR3 has 14 residues.

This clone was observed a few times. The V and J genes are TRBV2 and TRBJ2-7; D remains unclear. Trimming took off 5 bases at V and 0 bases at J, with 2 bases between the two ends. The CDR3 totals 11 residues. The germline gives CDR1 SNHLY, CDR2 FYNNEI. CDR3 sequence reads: CASSLSYEQYF. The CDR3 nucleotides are TGTGCCAGCAGTCTCTCCTACGAGCAGTACTTC.

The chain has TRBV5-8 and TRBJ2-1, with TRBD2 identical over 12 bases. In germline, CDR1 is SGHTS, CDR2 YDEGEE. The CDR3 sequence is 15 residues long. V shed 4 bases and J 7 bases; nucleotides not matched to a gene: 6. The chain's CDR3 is CASSRGLAGHNEQFF. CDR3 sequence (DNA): TGTGCCAGCAGCCGGGGACTAGCGGGTCATAATGAGCAGTTCTTC.

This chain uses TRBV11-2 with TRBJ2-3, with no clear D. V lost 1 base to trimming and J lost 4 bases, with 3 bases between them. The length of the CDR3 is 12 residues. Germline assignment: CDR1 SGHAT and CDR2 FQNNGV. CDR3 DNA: TGTGCCAGCAGCTTAGGAGCAGATACGCAGTATTTT. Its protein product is CASSLGADTQYF. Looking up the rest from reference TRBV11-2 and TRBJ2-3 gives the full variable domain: EAGVAQSPRYKIIEKRQSVAFWCNPISGHATLYWYQQILGQGPKLLIQFQNNGVVDDSQLPKDRFSAERLKGVDSTLKIQPAKLEDSAVYLCASSLGADTQYFGPGTRLTVL.

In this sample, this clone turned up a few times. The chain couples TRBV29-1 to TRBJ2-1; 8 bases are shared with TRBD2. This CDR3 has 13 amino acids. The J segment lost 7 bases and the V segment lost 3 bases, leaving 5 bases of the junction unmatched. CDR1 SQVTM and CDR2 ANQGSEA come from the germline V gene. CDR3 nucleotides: TGCAGCGTTGACGGACTAGCTCAGAATGAGCAGTTCTTC. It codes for CSVDGLAQNEQFF.

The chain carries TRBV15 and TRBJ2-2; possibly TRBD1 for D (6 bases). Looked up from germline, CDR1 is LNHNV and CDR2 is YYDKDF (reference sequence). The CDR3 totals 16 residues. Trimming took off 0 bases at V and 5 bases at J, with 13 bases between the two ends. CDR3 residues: CATSRDSRGWTGELFF. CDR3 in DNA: TGTGCCACCAGCAGAGATTCCAGGGGATGGACCGGGGAGCTGTTTTTT.

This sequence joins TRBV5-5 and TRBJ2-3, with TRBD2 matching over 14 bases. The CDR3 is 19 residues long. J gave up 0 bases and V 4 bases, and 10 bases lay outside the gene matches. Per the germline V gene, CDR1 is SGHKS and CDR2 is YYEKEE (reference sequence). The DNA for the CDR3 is TGTGCCAGCAGCCCCCTGAAGGGACTAGCGGGAGCTAGCACAGATACGCAGTATTTT. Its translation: CASSPLKGLAGASTDTQYF. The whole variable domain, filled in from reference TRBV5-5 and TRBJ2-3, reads DAGVTQSPTHLIKTRGQQVTLRCSPISGHKSVSWYQQVLGQGPQFIFQYYEKEERGRGNFPDRFSARQFPNYSSELNVNALLLGDSALYLCASSPLKGLAGASTDTQYFGPGTRLTVL.

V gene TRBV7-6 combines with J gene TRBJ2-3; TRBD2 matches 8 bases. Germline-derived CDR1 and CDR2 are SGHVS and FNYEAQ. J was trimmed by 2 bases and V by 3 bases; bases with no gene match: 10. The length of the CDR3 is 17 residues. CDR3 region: CASSFSGGRGVTDTQYF. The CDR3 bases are TGTGCCAGCAGCTTCAGCGGGGGACGGGGGGTCACAGATACGCAGTATTTT.

The CDR3 protein is CASSSSGAYNEQFF. DNA of the CDR3: TGTGCCAGCAGCTCCAGCGGGGCCTACAATGAGCAGTTCTTC. The chain has TRBV7-2 and TRBJ2-1, with TRBD2 identical over 7 bases. The CDR3 is 14 residues long. The germline CDR1 and CDR2 sequences are SGHTA and FQGNSA. J was trimmed by 2 bases and V by 4 bases; bases with no gene match: 2.

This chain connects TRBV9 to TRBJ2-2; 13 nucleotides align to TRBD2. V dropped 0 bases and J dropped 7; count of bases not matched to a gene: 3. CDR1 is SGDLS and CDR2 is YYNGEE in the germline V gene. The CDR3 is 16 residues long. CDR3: CASSVALAGGDGELFF. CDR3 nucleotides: TGTGCCAGCAGCGTAGCACTAGCGGGAGGGGACGGGGAGCTGTTTTTT.

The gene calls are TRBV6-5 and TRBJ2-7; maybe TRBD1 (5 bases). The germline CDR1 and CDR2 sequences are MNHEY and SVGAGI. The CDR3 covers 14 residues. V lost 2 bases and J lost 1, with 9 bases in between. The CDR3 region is CASSYGHRSYEQYF. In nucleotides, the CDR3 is TGTGCCAGCAGTTACGGCCACAGGTCCTACGAGCAGTACTTC.

The DNA of the CDR3 is TGTGCCAGCTCACCACTGAGAGGGACAGGTTCGGACTATGGCTACACCTTC. Its protein product is CASSPLRGTGSDYGYTF. The chain combines TRBV18 with TRBJ1-2; 8 bases fit TRBD1. Looked up from germline, CDR1 is KGHSH and CDR2 is LQKENI. This CDR3 is 17 amino acids long. Trimming removed 1 base from V and 3 bases from J; junction bases left unmatched: 10.

CDR3 DNA sequence: TGTGCCAGCAGCCCGCCACGGGAGCCGGTTGAGCAGTACTTC. It translates to CASSPPREPVEQYF. J is TRBJ2-7 and V is TRBV7-9; perhaps TRBD2 as D (6 bases). Germline CDR1 is SEHNR and CDR2 is FQNEAQ (reference sequence). V lost 5 bases, J lost 7 bases, and 18 bases lay in between. This CDR3 has 14 amino acids.

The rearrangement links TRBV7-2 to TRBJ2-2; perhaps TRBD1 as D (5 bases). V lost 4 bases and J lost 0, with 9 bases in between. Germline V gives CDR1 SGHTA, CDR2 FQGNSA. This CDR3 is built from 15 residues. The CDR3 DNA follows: TGTGCCAGCAGCTCAAGACAGACGAACACCGGGGAGCTGTTTTTT. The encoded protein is CASSSRQTNTGELFF.

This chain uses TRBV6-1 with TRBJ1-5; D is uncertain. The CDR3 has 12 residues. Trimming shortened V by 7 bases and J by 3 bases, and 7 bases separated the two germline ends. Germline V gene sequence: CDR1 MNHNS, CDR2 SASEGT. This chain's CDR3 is CASTGSNQPQHF. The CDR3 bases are TGTGCCAGCACGGGGTCCAATCAGCCCCAGCATTTT.

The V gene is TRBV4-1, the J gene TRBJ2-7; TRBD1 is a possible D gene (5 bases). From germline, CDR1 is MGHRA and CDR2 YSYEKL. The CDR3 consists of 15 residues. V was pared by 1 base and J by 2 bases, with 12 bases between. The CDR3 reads CASSQADTSPYEQYF. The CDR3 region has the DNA TGCGCCAGCAGCCAAGCGGACACATCCCCCTACGAGCAGTACTTC.

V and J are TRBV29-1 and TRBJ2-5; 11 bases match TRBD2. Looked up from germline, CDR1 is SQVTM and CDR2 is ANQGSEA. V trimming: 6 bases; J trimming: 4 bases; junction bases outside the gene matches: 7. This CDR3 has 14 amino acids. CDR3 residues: CSVTTSGSGETQYF. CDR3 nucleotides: TGCAGCGTGACCACTAGCGGGAGTGGAGAGACCCAGTACTTC.

The CDR3 region has the DNA TGTGCCACCAAGACTTATTACAATGAGCAGTTCTTC. This encodes CATKTYYNEQFF. This sequence joins TRBV6-1 and TRBJ2-1; D is ambiguous. Germline V gene data show CDR1 as MNHNS and CDR2 as SASEGT. This CDR3 has 12 residues. Trimming took off 10 bases at V and 4 bases at J, with 11 bases between the two ends.

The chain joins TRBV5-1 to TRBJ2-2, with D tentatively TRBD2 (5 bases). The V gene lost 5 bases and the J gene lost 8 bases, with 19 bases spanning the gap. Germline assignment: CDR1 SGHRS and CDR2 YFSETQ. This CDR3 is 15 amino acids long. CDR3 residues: CASRGGAERTGELFF. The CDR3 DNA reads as TGCGCCAGCAGAGGAGGAGCGGAGCGGACGGGGGAGCTGTTTTTT. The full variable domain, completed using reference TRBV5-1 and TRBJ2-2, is KAGVTQTPRYLIKTRGQQVTLSCSPISGHRSVSWYQQTPGQGLQFLFEYFSETQRNKGNFPGRFSGRQFSNSRSEMNVSTLELGDSALYLCASRGGAERTGELFFGEGSRLTVL.

CDR3 loop: CASNRQGRGETQYF. The CDR3 region has the DNA TGTGCCAGCAACCGACAGGGAAGAGGAGAGACCCAGTACTTC. The gene calls are TRBV7-8 and TRBJ2-5, with 7 positions matching TRBD1. Germline V lookup: CDR1 SGHVS, CDR2 FQNEAQ. Trimming cost V 7 bases and J 4 bases; bases outside gene matches: 9. This CDR3 is 14 amino acids long.

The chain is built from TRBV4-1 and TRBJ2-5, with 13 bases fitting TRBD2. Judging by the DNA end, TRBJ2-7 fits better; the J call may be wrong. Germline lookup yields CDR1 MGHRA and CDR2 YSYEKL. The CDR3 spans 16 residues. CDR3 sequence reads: CASSRRTSGSVHEQYF. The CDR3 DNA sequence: TGCGCCAGCAGCCGACGGACTAGCGGGAGTGTCCACGAGCAGTACTTC.

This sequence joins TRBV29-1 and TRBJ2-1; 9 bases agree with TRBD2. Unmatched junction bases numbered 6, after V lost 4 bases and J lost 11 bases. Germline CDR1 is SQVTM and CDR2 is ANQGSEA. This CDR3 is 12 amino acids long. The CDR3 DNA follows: TGCAGCGTTGGTTTTAGCGGGAGCAAGCAGTTCTTC. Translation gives CSVGFSGSKQFF.

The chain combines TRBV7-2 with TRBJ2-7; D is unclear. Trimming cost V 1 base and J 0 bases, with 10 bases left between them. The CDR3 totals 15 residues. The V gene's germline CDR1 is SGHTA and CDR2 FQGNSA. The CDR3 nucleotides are TGTGCCAGCAGCTTAGGGCAAGTTCTCTCCTACGAGCAGTACTTC. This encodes CASSLGQVLSYEQYF.

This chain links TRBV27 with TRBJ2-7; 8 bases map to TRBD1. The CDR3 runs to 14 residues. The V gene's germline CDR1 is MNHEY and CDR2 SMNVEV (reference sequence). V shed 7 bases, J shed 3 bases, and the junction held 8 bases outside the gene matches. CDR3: CASTPRTGNYEQYF. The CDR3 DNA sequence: TGTGCCAGCACCCCCCGGACAGGGAACTACGAGCAGTACTTC.